This is a list of T cell receptor beta chains from one sample in a study of cytomegalovirus exposure and HLA in healthy donors. TCRdb's table, derived via immunoSEQ multiplex PCR, lists solely in-frame clones and lacks some. This sample has approximately 74,000 clones, with roughly 80% found just once. Sequenced sample: PBMCs. Receptors were obtained from a woman aged 25 to 39 in good health and CMV-seronegative. The conserved cysteine and the conserved F or W are not part of the CDR3 here. Some rows have no size entry. The others give once, few or many, or a class for an expanded clone.

abundance,v_gene,CDR3aa
NA,TRBV7-2,ASSLDRGVGYT
few,TRBV6-4,ASSEGFGGGAGDTQY
NA,TRBV12-5,ASGKGQGALGEAF
NA,TRBV10-2,ASSGNSEAF
NA,TRBV5-8,ASSHYNEQF
NA,TRBV11-2,ASSLGTIYYEQY
NA,TRBV27,ASSLSQGGAYGYT
few,TRBV7-4,ASRAPGVTMNTEAF
NA,TRBV18,AGKSKQGASTDTQY
NA,TRBV9,ASSVGQNRGLDYGYT
few,TRBV4-3,ASSQGTGPNYGYT
NA,TRBV11-2,ASSPTGEGRPQH
NA,TRBV29-1,SVFPGTMNTEAF
few,TRBV5-5,ASSFSGDTEAF
NA,TRBV11-3,ASSRLAGGIQY
NA,TRBV7-9,ASSLQGPEAF
NA,TRBV7-2,ASSLRLAGMETQY
NA,TRBV5-6,ASSLGGADYGYT
NA,TRBV7-9,ASSEGLSSNQPQH
few,TRBV27,ASSRQLSTRDEQY
NA,TRBV9,ASSVGDRGNTIY
NA,TRBV9,ASSVLGGSGANVLT
NA,TRBV4-3,ASSQDGTPNTEAF
NA,TRBV9,ASSVKAGAWETQY
NA,TRBV9,ASSPGEGWGYGYT
NA,TRBV4-1,ASSQEGANTGELF
once,TRBV18,ASSPLVTGGNEQF
NA,TRBV11-3,ASSFGTGGQLLQSPLH
NA,TRBV9,ASSVGAGVTYEQY
NA,TRBV9,ASSPGRGNEKLF
once,TRBV6-5,ASTLAGGQEQY
NA,TRBV25-1,ASSGGGRTDTQY
NA,TRBV5-1,ASSQSSGGRGETQY